This paragraph covers one TCR beta chain sequence. Its antigen is currently unknown. Next came a second PCR, run for roughly 6 to 11 cycles, which used a sample-barcoded 5' primer along with a J-beta primer mix. TCRdb independently ran MiXCR on the 5' RACE reads; one entry per CDR3 protein. This table has roughly 2 million distinct CDR3 sequences, around 48% appearing once. This specimen belongs to a study of blood T cells in healthy people across ages. Broader study findings: Among T cells, TCR beta diversity per million cells dropped roughly linearly as age rose. Diversity was higher, and naive CD4+ cells more numerous, in long-lived donors than in aged donors. Possibly confounding the expanded clonotype changes was the fact that donor CMV status was unknown.

The sample comprised blood. The receptor was isolated from a middle-aged woman in good health.

CDR3 in DNA: TGTGCCAGCACGTCGGCTTCCCCAGAGACCCAGTACTTC. This encodes CASTSASPETQYF. V gene TRBV7-2 combines with J gene TRBJ2-5; D is undetermined. Trimming removed 7 bases from V and 4 bases from J, with 13 bases in between. Germline CDR1 SGHTA, CDR2 FQGNSA. The CDR3 runs 13 residues.